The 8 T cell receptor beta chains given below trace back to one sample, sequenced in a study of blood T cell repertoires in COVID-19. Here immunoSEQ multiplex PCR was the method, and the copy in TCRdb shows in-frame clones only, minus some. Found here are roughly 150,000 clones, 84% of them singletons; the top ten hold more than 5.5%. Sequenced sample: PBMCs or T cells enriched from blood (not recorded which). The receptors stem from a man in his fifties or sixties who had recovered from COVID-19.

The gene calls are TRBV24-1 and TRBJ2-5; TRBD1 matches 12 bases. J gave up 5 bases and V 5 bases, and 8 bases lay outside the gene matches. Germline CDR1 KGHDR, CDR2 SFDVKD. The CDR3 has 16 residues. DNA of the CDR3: TGTGCCACCAGTGCTCCGGGACAGGGGGCTCGTGAGACCCAGTACTTC. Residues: CATSAPGQGARETQYF.

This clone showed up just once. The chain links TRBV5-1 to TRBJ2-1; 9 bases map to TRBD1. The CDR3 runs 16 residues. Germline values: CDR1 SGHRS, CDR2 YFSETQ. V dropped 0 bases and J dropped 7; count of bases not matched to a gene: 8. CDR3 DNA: TGCGCCAGCAGCTTGGACGGGACAGGGTGGGTAAATGAGCAGTTCTTC. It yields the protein CASSLDGTGWVNEQFF.

The CDR3, as DNA: TGTGCCAGCAGAGCGGGGAGGGTGAACACCGGGGAGCTGTTTTTT. Translated: CASRAGRVNTGELFF. V usage is TRBV2 and J usage is TRBJ2-2, with 7 bases aligning to TRBD2. The CDR3 contains 15 residues. Germline V gene data show CDR1 as SNHLY and CDR2 as FYNNEI. V lost 6 bases and J lost 1; bases outside the gene matches: 5. Using reference TRBV2 and TRBJ2-2 for the parts outside the CDR3, the full variable domain is EPEVTQTPSHQVTQMGQEVILRCVPISNHLYFYWYRQILGQKVEFLVSFYNNEISEKSEIFDDQFSVERPDGSNFTLKIRSTKLEDSAMYFCASRAGRVNTGELFFGEGSRLTVL.

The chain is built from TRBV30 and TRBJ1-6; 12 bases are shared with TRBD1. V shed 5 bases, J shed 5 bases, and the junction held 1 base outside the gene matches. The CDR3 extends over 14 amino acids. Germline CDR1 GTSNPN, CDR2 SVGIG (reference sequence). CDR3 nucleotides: TGTGCCTGGGGGACAGGGGGCAATAATTCACCCCTCCACTTT. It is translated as CAWGTGGNNSPLHF. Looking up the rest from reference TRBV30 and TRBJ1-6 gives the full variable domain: SQTIHQWPATLVQPVGSPLSLECTVEGTSNPNLYWYRQAAGRGLQLLFYSVGIGQISSEVPQNLSASRPQDRQFILSSKKLLLSDSGFYLCAWGTGGNNSPLHFGNGTRLTVT.

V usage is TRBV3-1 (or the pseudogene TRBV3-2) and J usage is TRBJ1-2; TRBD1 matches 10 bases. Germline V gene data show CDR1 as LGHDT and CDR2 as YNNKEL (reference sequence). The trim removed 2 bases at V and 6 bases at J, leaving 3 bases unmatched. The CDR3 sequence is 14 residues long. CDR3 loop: CASSQSGQGDGYTF. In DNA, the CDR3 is TGTGCCAGCAGCCAATCCGGACAGGGGGATGGCTACACCTTC.

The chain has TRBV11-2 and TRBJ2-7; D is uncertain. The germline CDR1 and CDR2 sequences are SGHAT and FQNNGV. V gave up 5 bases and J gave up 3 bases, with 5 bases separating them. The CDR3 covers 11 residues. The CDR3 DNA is TGTGCCAGCAGCCTCCTCTACGAGCAGTACTTC. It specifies CASSLLYEQYF.

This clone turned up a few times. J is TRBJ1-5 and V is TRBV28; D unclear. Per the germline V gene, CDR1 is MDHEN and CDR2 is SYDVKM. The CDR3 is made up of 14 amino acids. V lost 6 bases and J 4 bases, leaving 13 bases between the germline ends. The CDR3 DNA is TGTGCCAGCAGGGGGTCCTCGGGGAATCAGCCCCAGCATTTT. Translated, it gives CASRGSSGNQPQHF.

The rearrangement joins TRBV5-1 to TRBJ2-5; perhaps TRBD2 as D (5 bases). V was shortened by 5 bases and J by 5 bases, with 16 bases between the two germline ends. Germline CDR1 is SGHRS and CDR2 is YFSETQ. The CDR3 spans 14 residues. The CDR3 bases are TGCGCCAGCAGACCTCATAGCGCGGTTGAGACCCAGTACTTC. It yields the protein CASRPHSAVETQYF.